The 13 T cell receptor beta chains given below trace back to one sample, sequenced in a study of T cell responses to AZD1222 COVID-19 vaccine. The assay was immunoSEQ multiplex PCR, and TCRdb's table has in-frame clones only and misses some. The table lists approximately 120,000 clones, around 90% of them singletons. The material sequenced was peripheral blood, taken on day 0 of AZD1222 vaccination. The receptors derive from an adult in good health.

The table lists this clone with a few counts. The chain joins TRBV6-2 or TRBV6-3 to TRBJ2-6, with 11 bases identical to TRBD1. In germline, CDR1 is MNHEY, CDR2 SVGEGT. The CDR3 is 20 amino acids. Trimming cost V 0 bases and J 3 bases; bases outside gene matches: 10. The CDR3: CASSYSPQGTGGGGANVLTF. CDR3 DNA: TGTGCCAGCAGTTACTCGCCCCAGGGGACAGGGGGAGGTGGGGCCAACGTCCTGACTTTC.

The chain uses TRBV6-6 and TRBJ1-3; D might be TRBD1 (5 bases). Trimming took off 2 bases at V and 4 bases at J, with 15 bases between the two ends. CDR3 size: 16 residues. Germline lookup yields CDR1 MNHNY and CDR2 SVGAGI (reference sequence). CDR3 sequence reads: CASSYPAGTDGNTIYF. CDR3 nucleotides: TGTGCCAGCAGTTACCCCGCCGGGACGGACGGAAACACCATATATTTT.

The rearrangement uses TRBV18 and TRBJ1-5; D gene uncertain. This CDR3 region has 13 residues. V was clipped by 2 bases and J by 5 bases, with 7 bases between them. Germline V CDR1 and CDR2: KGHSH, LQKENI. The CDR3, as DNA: TGTGCCAGCTCACCAGGGGAGGATCAGCCCCAGCATTTT. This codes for CASSPGEDQPQHF.

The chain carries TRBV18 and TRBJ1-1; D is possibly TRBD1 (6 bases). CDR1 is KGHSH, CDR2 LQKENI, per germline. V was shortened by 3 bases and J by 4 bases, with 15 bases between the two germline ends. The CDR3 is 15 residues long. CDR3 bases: TGTGCCAGCTCACCGAGGAGCGGGGGCGGCACTGAAGCTTTCTTT. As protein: CASSPRSGGGTEAFF. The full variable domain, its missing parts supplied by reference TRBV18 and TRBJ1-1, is NAGVMQNPRHLVRRRGQEARLRCSPMKGHSHVYWYRQLPEEGLKFMVYLQKENIIDESGMPKERFSAEFPKEGPSILRIQQVVRGDSAAYFCASSPRSGGGTEAFFGQGTRLTVV.

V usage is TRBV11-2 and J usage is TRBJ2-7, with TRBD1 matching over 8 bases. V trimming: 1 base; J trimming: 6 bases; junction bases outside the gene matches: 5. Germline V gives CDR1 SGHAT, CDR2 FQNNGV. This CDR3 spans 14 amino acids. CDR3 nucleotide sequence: TGTGCCAGCAGCTTAGGGACAGGGTCGGTCGAGCAGTACTTC. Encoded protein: CASSLGTGSVEQYF.

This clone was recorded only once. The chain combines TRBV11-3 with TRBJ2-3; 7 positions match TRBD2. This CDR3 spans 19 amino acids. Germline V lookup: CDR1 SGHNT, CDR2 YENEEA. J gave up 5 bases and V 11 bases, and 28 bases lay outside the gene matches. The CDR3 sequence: CAPLRLGLVRVMGIDTQYF. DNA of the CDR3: TGTGCCCCTCTCCGTCTAGGACTAGTTCGGGTAATGGGAATAGATACGCAGTATTTT.

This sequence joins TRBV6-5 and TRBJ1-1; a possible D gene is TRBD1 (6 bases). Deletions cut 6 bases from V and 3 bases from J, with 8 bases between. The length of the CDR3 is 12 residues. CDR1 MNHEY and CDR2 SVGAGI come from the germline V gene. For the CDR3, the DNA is TGTGCCAGCAGCTACAGGGACACTGAAGCTTTCTTT. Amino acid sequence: CASSYRDTEAFF.

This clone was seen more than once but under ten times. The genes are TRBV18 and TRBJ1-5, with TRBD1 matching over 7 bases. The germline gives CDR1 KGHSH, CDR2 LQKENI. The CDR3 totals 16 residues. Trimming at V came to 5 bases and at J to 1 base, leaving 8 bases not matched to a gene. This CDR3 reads CASSVDREGSNQPQHF. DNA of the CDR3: TGTGCCAGCTCAGTCGACAGGGAGGGGAGCAATCAGCCCCAGCATTTT.

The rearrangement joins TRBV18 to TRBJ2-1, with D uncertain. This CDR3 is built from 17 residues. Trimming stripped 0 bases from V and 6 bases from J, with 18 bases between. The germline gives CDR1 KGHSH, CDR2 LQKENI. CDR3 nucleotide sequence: TGTGCCAGCTCACCACCGTTCCGATCCCCTCACACCAATGAGCAGTTCTTC. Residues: CASSPPFRSPHTNEQFF.

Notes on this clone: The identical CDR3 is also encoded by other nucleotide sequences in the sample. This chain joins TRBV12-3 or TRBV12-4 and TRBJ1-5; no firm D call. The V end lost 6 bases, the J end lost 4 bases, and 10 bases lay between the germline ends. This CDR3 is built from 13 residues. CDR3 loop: CASSLRENQPQHF. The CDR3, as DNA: TGTGCCAGCAGCCTACGAGAAAATCAGCCCCAGCATTTT.

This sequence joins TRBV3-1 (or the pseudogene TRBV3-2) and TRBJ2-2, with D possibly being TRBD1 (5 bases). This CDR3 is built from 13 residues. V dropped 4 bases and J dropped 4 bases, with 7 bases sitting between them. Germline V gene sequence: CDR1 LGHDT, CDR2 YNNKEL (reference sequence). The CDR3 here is CASSPGSTGELFF. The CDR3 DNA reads TGTGCCAGCAGCCCAGGGTCCACCGGGGAGCTGTTTTTT.

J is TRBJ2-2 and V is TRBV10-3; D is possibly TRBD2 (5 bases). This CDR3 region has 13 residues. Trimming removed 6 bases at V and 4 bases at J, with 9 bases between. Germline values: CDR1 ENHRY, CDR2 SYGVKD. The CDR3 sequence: CAIRGVGTGELFF. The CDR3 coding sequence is TGTGCCATCAGGGGAGTAGGCACCGGGGAGCTGTTTTTT.

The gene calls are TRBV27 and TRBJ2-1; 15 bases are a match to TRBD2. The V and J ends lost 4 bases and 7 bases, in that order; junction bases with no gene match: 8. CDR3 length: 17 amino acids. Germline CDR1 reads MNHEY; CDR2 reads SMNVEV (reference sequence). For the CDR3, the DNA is TGTGCCAGCAGTTCCATGAGGACTAGCGGGGGGGAAAATGAGCAGTTCTTC. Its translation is CASSSMRTSGGENEQFF.